This T cell receptor beta chain appears in the sequencing data of a study of identical twins. A note on this clonotype: The antigen is undetermined.

The V gene end was trimmed by 3 bases and the J gene end by 3 bases; junction bases not matched to a gene: 14. Per germline, CDR1 DFQATT and CDR2 SNEGSKA (reference sequence). This CDR3 contains 17 residues. Notes on the study in general: The abundant beta clonotypes from cord blood had fewer insertions, and memory repertoires had none of this.

MiXCR was run by TCRdb on the 5' RACE reads, yielding one entry per CDR3 protein. The sample carries more than 600,000 distinct CDR3 sequences, 15% to 20% recorded once. This same sample was also taken into another study, of T cells expressing NK-cell markers. That source notes: Roughly six donors showed dominant NKG2C+ clonotypes comprising roughly 1.0-7.0% of their CD8+ T cells. Four of the donors also had these clonotypes leading their CD3+CD56-NKG2C+ fraction.

Sequences were obtained from PBMCs. The rearrangement links TRBV20-1 to TRBJ2-5, with 9 positions matching TRBD2. The receptor's source is a woman under 30 in good health. This CDR3 reads CSARSVAGDMGKETQYF. CDR3 DNA sequence: TGCAGTGCTAGGTCGGTAGCGGGAGATATGGGGAAAGAGACCCAGTACTTC.